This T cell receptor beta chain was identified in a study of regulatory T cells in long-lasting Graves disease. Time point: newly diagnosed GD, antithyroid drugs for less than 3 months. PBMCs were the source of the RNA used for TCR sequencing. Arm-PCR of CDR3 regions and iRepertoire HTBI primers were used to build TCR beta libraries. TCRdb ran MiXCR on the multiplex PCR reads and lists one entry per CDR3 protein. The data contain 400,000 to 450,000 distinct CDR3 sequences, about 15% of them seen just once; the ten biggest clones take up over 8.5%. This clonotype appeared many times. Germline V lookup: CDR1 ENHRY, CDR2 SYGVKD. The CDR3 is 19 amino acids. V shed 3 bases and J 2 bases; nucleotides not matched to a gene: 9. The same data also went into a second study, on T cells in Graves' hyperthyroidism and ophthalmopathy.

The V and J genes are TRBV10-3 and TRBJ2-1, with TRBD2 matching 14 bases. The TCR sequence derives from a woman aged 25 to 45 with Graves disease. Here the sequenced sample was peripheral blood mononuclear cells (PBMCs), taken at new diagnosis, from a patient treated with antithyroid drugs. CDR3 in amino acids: CAISDPGTSGSWTYNEQFF. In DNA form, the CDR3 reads TGTGCCATCAGTGATCCCGGGACTAGCGGGAGTTGGACCTACAATGAGCAGTTCTTC.